The next 18 T cell receptor beta chains were all read from a single sample in a study of siplizumab effects on memory and regulatory T cells. Here immunoSEQ multiplex PCR was the method, and the copy in TCRdb shows in-frame clones only, minus some. The sample consists of fewer than 120,000 clones, 80% to 95% of them appearing once. Source material: CD4+ T cells sorted from blood. These receptors were taken from a human donor in good health.

The V call is TRBV18, the J call TRBJ1-1; 8 positions match TRBD1. There are 16 residues in the CDR3. Germline lookup yields CDR1 KGHSH and CDR2 LQKENI. V lost 3 bases and J lost 2; bases outside the gene matches: 8. Here the CDR3 reads CASSPMVGTGNTEAFF. The CDR3 DNA reads as TGTGCCAGCTCACCTATGGTCGGGACAGGAAACACTGAAGCTTTCTTT.

This chain uses TRBV15 with TRBJ2-2; possible D gene TRBD1, 6 bases. V shed 2 bases and J shed 2 bases, with 15 bases lying between them. The CDR3 extends over 17 amino acids. In germline, CDR1 is LNHNV, CDR2 YYDKDF (reference sequence). The CDR3 spells CATSRPYDRTNTGELFF. Here the CDR3 DNA reads TGTGCCACCAGCAGACCTTACGACAGGACCAACACCGGGGAGCTGTTTTTT.

The gene calls are TRBV12-5 and TRBJ2-5; D remains ambiguous. The germline V gene encodes CDR1 LGHNT and CDR2 FRNRAP. The CDR3 runs to 13 residues. Trimming removed 2 bases at V and 7 bases at J, with 11 bases between. The CDR3 DNA reads as TGTGCTAGTGGTTTGCCCCCTGGTGGGACCCAGTACTTC. Amino acids: CASGLPPGGTQYF.

This sequence joins TRBV18 and TRBJ2-1; TRBD2 matches at 11 bases. From germline, CDR1 is KGHSH and CDR2 LQKENI. Trimming cost V 0 bases and J 7 bases; bases outside gene matches: 5. The CDR3 length is 16 residues. CDR3 loop: CASSPPLAGGLNEQFF. CDR3 bases: TGTGCCAGCTCACCACCCCTAGCGGGAGGTTTGAATGAGCAGTTCTTC.

This clone was observed a single time. The CDR3 DNA reads TGTGCCAGCAGCCGACAGGGGAGCCTCCCTAGTCTACATACGCAGTATTTT. Residues: CASSRQGSLPSLHTQYF. The rearrangement joins TRBV7-6 to TRBJ2-3; 8 bases are shared with TRBD1. The CDR3 loop spans 17 amino acids. After removal of 5 bases from V and 7 bases from J, the junction contained 17 bases not matched to a gene. In germline, CDR1 is SGHVS, CDR2 FNYEAQ.

This chain joins TRBV5-1 and TRBJ1-5, with 8 positions matching TRBD1. The trim removed 4 bases at V and 3 bases at J, leaving 3 bases unmatched. The length of the CDR3 is 14 residues. CDR1 SGHRS and CDR2 YFSETQ come from the germline V gene. CDR3 loop: CASSPGGPNQPQHF. CDR3 sequence (DNA): TGCGCCAGCAGCCCAGGGGGCCCCAATCAGCCCCAGCATTTT.

The genes are TRBV6-1 and TRBJ2-7; the D gene is possibly TRBD2 (5 bases). Germline lookup yields CDR1 MNHNS and CDR2 SASEGT. The CDR3 length is 15 residues. Trimming stripped 6 bases from V and 5 bases from J, with 20 bases between. CDR3 sequence (DNA): TGTGCCAGCAGATCCCGGCAACGGGGAGAGAACGAGCAGTACTTC. This encodes CASRSRQRGENEQYF.

This rearrangement joins TRBV12-2 to TRBJ1-1; the table calls TRBD1, which could not be checked here. TRBV12-2 represents a pseudogene. This CDR3 is 15 amino acids long. The CDR3, as DNA: TGTGCAAGTCGCTTCAGACAGGGGGCGAACACTGAAGCTTTCTTT. Translation: CASRFRQGANTEAFF.

This clone was detected only a few times. The J gene is TRBJ2-2, the V gene TRBV11-3; D not resolved. With 0 bases removed from V and 5 bases from J, the gap between germline ends came to 25 bases. The CDR3 is 20 amino acids. The germline V gene has CDR1 SGHNT and CDR2 YENEEA. In DNA form, the CDR3 reads TGTGCCAGCAGCTTAGATGGCTCGGAGAGGAGCAAAGGGCGTACCGGGGAGCTGTTTTTT. It specifies CASSLDGSERSKGRTGELFF.

The rearrangement joins TRBV7-3 to TRBJ2-1; D perhaps matches TRBD1 (6 bases). Germline V gene lookup returns CDR1 SGHTA and CDR2 FQGTGA. V was clipped by 1 base and J by 9 bases, with 16 bases between them. The CDR3 has 15 amino acids. This CDR3 reads CASSLRDTAFGEQFF. CDR3 DNA: TGTGCCAGCAGCTTAAGGGACACGGCTTTCGGTGAGCAGTTCTTC.

This chain joins TRBV7-9 and TRBJ2-1, with 12 bases identical to TRBD2. The CDR3 spans 14 residues. In germline, CDR1 is SEHNR, CDR2 FQNEAQ (reference sequence). Losses at the gene ends were 4 bases for V and 9 bases for J; bases not matched to a gene: 4. CDR3 in amino acids: CASSSSGRAGEQFF. In nucleotides, the CDR3 is TGTGCCAGCAGCTCTAGCGGGAGGGCCGGTGAGCAGTTCTTC.

This rearrangement joins TRBV23-1 to TRBJ2-6; D uncertain. TRBV23-1 is classed as an ORF, of uncertain function. The CDR3 runs to 17 residues. Trimming removed 1 base from V and 0 bases from J, with 10 bases in between. The CDR3 DNA reads as TGCGCCAGCAGTCAATTGGGGTTATGCTCTGGGGCCAACGTCCTGACTTTC. It is translated as CASSQLGLCSGANVLTF.

V and J are TRBV12-5 and TRBJ2-5; D might be TRBD1 or TRBD2, each matching 5 bases. V lost 3 bases to trimming and J lost 8 bases, with 13 bases between them. Germline V gene lookup returns CDR1 LGHNT and CDR2 FRNRAP. CDR3 length equals 13 residues. The DNA of the CDR3 is TGTGCTAGTGGTTTCGTCTCTGGGGGAACCCAGTACTTC. Amino acids: CASGFVSGGTQYF.

The rearrangement uses TRBV19 and TRBJ2-1; D is undetermined. The CDR3 runs 12 residues. Germline values: CDR1 LNHDA, CDR2 SQIVND (reference sequence). Between the trimmed V and J ends, which lost 4 bases and 13 bases, there was a span of 14 bases. Here the CDR3 DNA reads TGTGCCAGTAGTACCCGAGGAACGGATCAGTTCTTC. This codes for CASSTRGTDQFF. Using reference TRBV19 and TRBJ2-1 for the parts outside the CDR3, the full variable domain is DGGITQSPKYLFRKEGQNVTLSCEQNLNHDAMYWYRQDPGQGLRLIYYSQIVNDFQKGDIAEGYSVSREKKESFPLTVTSAQKNPTAFYLCASSTRGTDQFFGPGTRLTVL.

The rearrangement joins TRBV5-8 to TRBJ1-5; D gene ambiguous. V lost 4 bases and J lost 4, with 9 bases in between. CDR1 SGHTS and CDR2 YDEGEE come from the germline V gene. This CDR3 is 13 amino acids long. The CDR3 coding sequence is TGTGCCAGCAGCAACGGGCTGAATCAGCCCCAGCATTTT. Its translation: CASSNGLNQPQHF.

J is TRBJ2-1 and V is TRBV5-6; 12 bases line up with TRBD2. The CDR3 has 18 amino acids. V gave up 1 base and J gave up 6 bases; unmatched junction bases: 11. Germline V gives CDR1 SGHDT, CDR2 YYEEEE. CDR3 DNA sequence: TGTGCCAGCAGCTTGCGGCTAGCGGGAGGGCCTAGTGTCAATGAGCAGTTCTTC. The encoded protein is CASSLRLAGGPSVNEQFF.

CDR3 in DNA: TGTGCCAGCAGTACTACCGGGACAGAAAATAATTCACCCCTCCACTTT. Translation: CASSTTGTENNSPLHF. This chain joins TRBV27 and TRBJ1-6; 7 nucleotides align to TRBD1. Germline loops: CDR1 MNHEY, CDR2 SMNVEV (reference sequence). V lost 5 bases and J lost 5; bases outside the gene matches: 9. The CDR3 covers 16 residues.

The chain joins TRBV27 to TRBJ1-5; 7 bases are a match to TRBD1. Germline-derived CDR1 and CDR2 are MNHEY and SMNVEV (reference sequence). J gave up 9 bases and V 4 bases, and 15 bases lay outside the gene matches. The CDR3 extends over 16 amino acids. The CDR3 region is CASSSRGTPLSPPQHF. The CDR3 DNA reads TGTGCCAGCAGTTCCAGGGGGACACCCCTATCACCGCCCCAGCATTTT.